This entry lists 3 T cell receptor beta chains sequenced from one sample in a study of Graves' ophthalmopathy and Graves' hyperthyroidism. RNA served as the template for amplifying TCR beta CDR3 regions. Second-round multiplex PCR came after first-round RT-PCR with HTBI primers. TCRdb itself ran the multiplex PCR reads through MiXCR, one entry per CDR3 protein. The table records 680,000 or so distinct CDR3 sequences, 22% of them present only once. The sample taken for sequencing was peripheral blood. These receptor sequences come from a woman aged 18-29 years with stable Graves' hyperthyroidism. Some clones in this sample may be carry-over from other donors' samples.

This clonotype came up many times. The junction differs from germline at one of its ends, possibly a read error. The rearrangement links TRBV6-5 to TRBJ2-4; the match to TRBD1 covers 11 bases. The CDR3 is 17 residues long. Germline values: CDR1 MNHEY, CDR2 SVGAGI. CDR3 amino acids: CASSYSGGTGGVNIKYF. The CDR3 nucleotides read TGTGCCAGCAGTTACTCGGGGGGGACAGGGGGAGTGAACATTAAGTACTTC.

The table lists this clonotype with many counts. The genes are TRBV12-3 or TRBV12-4 and TRBJ1-6, with a weak D call TRBD1 (5 bases). Between the trimmed V and J ends, which lost 7 bases and 10 bases, there was a span of 14 bases. The CDR3 spans 13 residues. CDR3 nucleotides: TGTGCCAGCACCCTAGGGGAAGAGTCACCCCTCCACTTT. Its translation: CASTLGEESPLHF.

This clonotype was detected many times. This chain joins TRBV2 and TRBJ2-2, with D tentatively TRBD2 (5 bases). Trimming cost V 8 bases and J 6 bases, with 22 bases left between them. Germline values: CDR1 SNHLY, CDR2 FYNNEI. The CDR3 has 16 residues. CDR3 in amino acids: CASVVGLANEAGELFF. The CDR3 nucleotides read TGTGCCAGCGTCGTTGGTCTAGCAAACGAGGCCGGGGAGCTGTTTTTT.